A selection of T cell receptor beta chains follows, all from one sample in a study of blood T cell repertoires in COVID-19. Only in-frame clones appear in the TCRdb table, and some are missing; sequencing was by immunoSEQ multiplex PCR. The sample includes 210,000 or so clones, about 88% seen only once; the top ten take 4.8%. Sequenced input: peripheral blood. The receptors originated from a woman in her thirties or forties with acute or convalescent COVID-19. Both conserved end residues are part of each CDR3. A D gene is named only where the DNA matches it firmly. Not all rows give a size; the values are once, few, many and, for expanded clones, a class.

CDR3nt	CDR3aa	d_gene	abundance	v_gene	j_gene	len
TGTGCCAGCAGCCTACAGGGAAACACCATATATTTT	CASSLQGNTIYF	NA	NA	TRBV11-2	TRBJ1-3	12
TGTGCCAGCAGTGAATATTACGGGACTAATGAAAAACTGTTTTTT	CASSEYYGTNEKLFF	NA	NA	TRBV25-1	TRBJ1-4	15
TGCGCCAGCAGCCGGAGCCGCCAGGGGGCTCAGCCCCAGCATTTT	CASSRSRQGAQPQHF	TRBD1	NA	TRBV4-1	TRBJ1-5	15
TGTGCCAGCAGCCAAGGCAGGATGAGAGGCTACACCTTC	CASSQGRMRGYTF	NA	NA	TRBV14	TRBJ1-2	13
TGTGCCAGCAGCTTACGGGGAAATCAGCCCCAGCATTTT	CASSLRGNQPQHF	NA	few	TRBV7-8	TRBJ1-5	13
TGTGCCAGCAGTGGTCGCAGGGTGGTTGTTCAGCCCCAGCATTTT	CASSGRRVVVQPQHF	NA	NA	TRBV2	TRBJ1-5	15
TGTGCCAGCAGTCCCAGGGGGGTTGAAGCTTTCTTT	CASSPRGVEAFF	TRBD1	NA	TRBV6-5	TRBJ1-1	12
TGTGCCAGCAGCTTCGGGACATCGAAGGAAGCTTTCTTT	CASSFGTSKEAFF	NA	NA	TRBV7-6	TRBJ1-1	13
TGTGCCAGCAGCCACGAGGGTGAGGGTGAAGCTTTCTTT	CASSHEGEGEAFF	NA	NA	TRBV3-1/TRBV3-2	TRBJ1-1	13
TGTGCCATCAGTGAGTCGGCCTTCGCCGGGGAGCTGTTTTTT	CAISESAFAGELFF	NA	NA	TRBV10-3	TRBJ2-2	14
TGTGCCAGCGGAGCAACAGGGGACGGAAACACCATATATTTT	CASGATGDGNTIYF	TRBD1	NA	TRBV2	TRBJ1-3	14
TGTGCCAGCAGTCCGGACCAGGGGCACACTGAAGCTTTCTTT	CASSPDQGHTEAFF	NA	NA	TRBV6-5	TRBJ1-1	14
TGTGCCAGCAGCGGGTCCCAGGGGCCCCACACTGAAGCTTTCTTT	CASSGSQGPHTEAFF	NA	NA	TRBV9	TRBJ1-1	15
TGTGCCAGCAGGACTAGCGGGGGGAGAGAGACCCAGTACTTC	CASRTSGGRETQYF	TRBD2	NA	TRBV2	TRBJ2-5	14
TGCGCCAGCAGTCGCGGGCCCTCGACAGATACGCAGTATTTT	CASSRGPSTDTQYF	NA	NA	TRBV10-1	TRBJ2-3	14
TGTGCCAGCAGTGCCCCGGGACTAGCGGGGGGGAGCTCCTACAATGAGCAGTTCTTC	CASSAPGLAGGSSYNEQFF	TRBD2	NA	TRBV6-1	TRBJ2-1	19
TGTGCCAGCAGTGAAGCGGCGCGTGTGGGGGGGACAGGAACGCAGTATTTT	CASSEAARVGGTGTQYF	NA	NA	TRBV2	TRBJ2-3	17
TGTGCCAGCAGCCAAGAGCAGCTAGCCAGCACAGATACGCAGTATTTT	CASSQEQLASTDTQYF	NA	NA	TRBV4-2	TRBJ2-3	16
TGCGCCAGCAGCAAGGGACAGGGTCCAGGGAATTCACCCCTCCACTTT	CASSKGQGPGNSPLHF	TRBD1	NA	TRBV4-1	TRBJ1-6	16
TGTGCCAGCAGTTCTAGCGAGATCCGAAATTCACCCCTCCACTTT	CASSSSEIRNSPLHF	NA	NA	TRBV28	TRBJ1-6	15
TGTGCCAGCAGCTCCAGACCCCCACAGGCCCCCCTCTCTGGGGCCAACGTCCTGACTTTC	CASSSRPPQAPLSGANVLTF	NA	NA	TRBV9	TRBJ2-6	20
TGTGCTAGTGGTTTGTTTACGGGACAGGGAGATGAAAAACTGTTTTTT	CASGLFTGQGDEKLFF	TRBD1	NA	TRBV12-5	TRBJ1-4	16
TGTGCCAGCAGTTCCACCCGACTTAAGACTGAAGCTTTCTTT	CASSSTRLKTEAFF	NA	once	TRBV6-6	TRBJ1-1	14